This is a list of T cell receptor beta chains from one sample in a study of T cells in Graves' hyperthyroidism and ophthalmopathy. TCRdb called the multiplex PCR reads again in MiXCR, with one record for every CDR3 protein. The data show 750,000 to 950,000 distinct CDR3 sequences, approximately 40% seen once. Sequenced sample: blood. These receptors all come from a man between 18 and 29 years old with Graves' hyperthyroidism. Each CDR3 is given with its conserved first and last residue. Clone size is stated in some rows and not others, as once, few, many or a class when expanded.

>many|TRBV10-3
CAISQGANEKLFF
>few|TRBV20-1
CSARGLAGGPYEQYF
>NA|TRBV27
CASSARDRLAEQYF
>few|TRBV13
CASSIRQAEETQYF
>NA|TRBV9
CASSLPDRRETQYF
>many|TRBV9
CASSVDRFSTQTQYF
>many|TRBV10-3
CAISEGPFGYTF
>once|TRBV15
CATSRAGGPSTEAFF
>NA|TRBV9
CASSVDRMNHEQHF
>NA|TRBV7-8
CASSLTEVRSPLHF
>many|TRBV7-6
CASSQPSDEQYF
>few|TRBV28
CASSLIARAGAYEQYF
>few|TRBV6-6
CASSYSLEIYGYTF
>few|TRBV12-3/TRBV12-4
CASSFGDRMFF
>few|TRBV12-3/TRBV12-4
CASSFNRGETQYF
>NA|TRBV6-5
CASRSLGQATGELFF
>many|TRBV5-6
CASSPRRGQDYGYTF
>NA|TRBV6-1
CASSPTGLAVYEQYF
>few|TRBV7-9
CASSLALLHYEQYF
>many|TRBV9
CASSGTGFNEKLFF
>NA|TRBV6-1
CASSARAYEQYF
>NA|TRBV6-4
CASSRPGNPEAFF
>many|TRBV20-1
CSARSAGASEAFF
>many|TRBV2
CAIPVPGGNEKLFF
>NA|TRBV20-1
CSAGLAGSTGELFF
>NA|TRBV2
CAGRTVGYTIYF
>NA|TRBV6-5
CASSYQGRETQYF
>NA|TRBV11-2
CASSPRQFFYGYTF
>NA|TRBV12-3/TRBV12-4
CASSLRQGGNRPQHF
>NA|TRBV9
CASSHATETYEQYF
>few|TRBV20-1
CSAQWTSGSGYEQYF
>once|TRBV5-1
CTSSLWAGRQETQYF
>many|TRBV7-2
CASSRSGTETQYF
>many|TRBV15
CATSRDRGLQNEKLFF
>NA|TRBV5-1
CASSLATVSNTEAFF
>NA|TRBV29-1
CSVERGDYGYTF
>few|TRBV11-3
CASSQNAESSYEQYF
>NA|TRBV9
CASSGGDRGGEAFF
>NA|TRBV14
CASSAAGYTGELFF
>few|TRBV11-2
CASSPPVVSQSSYEQYF
>many|TRBV2
CASRLVMNTEAFF
>many|TRBV5-5
CASSLYDYTEAFF
>many|TRBV7-9
CASSLGRQNNEKLFF
>many|TRBV10-3
CAISESQMKEGEQYF
>NA|TRBV20-1
CSACCGGGSTDTQYF
>few|TRBV12-3/TRBV12-4
CASSGSTRYGYTF
>few|TRBV12-3/TRBV12-4
CASSPLGSGNTIYF
>many|TRBV10-1
CARLGSYEQYF